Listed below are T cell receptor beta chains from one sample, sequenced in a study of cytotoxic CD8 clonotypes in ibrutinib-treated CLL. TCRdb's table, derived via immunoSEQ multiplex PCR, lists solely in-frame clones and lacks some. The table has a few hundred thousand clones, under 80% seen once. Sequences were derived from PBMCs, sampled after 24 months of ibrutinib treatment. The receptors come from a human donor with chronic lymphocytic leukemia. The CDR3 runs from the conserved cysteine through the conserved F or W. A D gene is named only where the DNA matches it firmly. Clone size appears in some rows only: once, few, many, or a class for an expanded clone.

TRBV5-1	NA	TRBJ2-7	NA	TGCGCCAGCAGCCCGGTCGGAGGGAGCTCCTACGAGCAGTACTTC	CASSPVGGSSYEQYF
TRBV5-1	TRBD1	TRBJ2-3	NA	TGCGCCAGCAACGACAGGGGTCGCACAGATACGCAGTATTTT	CASNDRGRTDTQYF
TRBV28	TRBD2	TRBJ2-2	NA	TGTGCCAGCACCCCAGGCGGGCGGGAGGGTGTCGGGGAGCTGTTTTTT	CASTPGGREGVGELFF
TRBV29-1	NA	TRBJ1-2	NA	TGCAGCGTTGCCCTCACACAAGGTCTTGGCTACACCTTC	CSVALTQGLGYTF
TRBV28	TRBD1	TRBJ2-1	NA	TGTGCCAGCCAGTCCTTGGGACAGAGCTCCTACAATGAGCAGTTCTTC	CASQSLGQSSYNEQFF
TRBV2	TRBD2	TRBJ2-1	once	TGTGCCAGCAGTCGTGGTTCGGGAGGGTTCGATGAGCAGTTCTTC	CASSRGSGGFDEQFF
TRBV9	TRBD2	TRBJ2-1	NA	TGTGCCAGCAGCGTAAGGGGCGGGAGGGAGAGCAATGAGCAGTTCTTC	CASSVRGGRESNEQFF
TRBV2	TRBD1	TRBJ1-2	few	TGTGCCAGCTCGGGACAGTCTTTTTATGGCTACACCTTC	CASSGQSFYGYTF
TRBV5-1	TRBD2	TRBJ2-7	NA	TGCGCCAGCAGCTTGGTTGCTAGCGGGAGTGAGGAGCAGTACTTC	CASSLVASGSEEQYF
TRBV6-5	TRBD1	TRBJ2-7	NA	TGTGCCAGCAGAAAATCGACAGGGGGGTACGAGCAGTACTTC	CASRKSTGGYEQYF
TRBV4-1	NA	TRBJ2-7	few	TGCGCCAGCAGCCAAGAGGTTCGGTGCGAGCAGTACTTC	CASSQEVRCEQYF
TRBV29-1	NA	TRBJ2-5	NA	TGCAGCGGGCAGGTGGCTGGTCAAGGAACCCAGTACTTC	CSGQVAGQGTQYF
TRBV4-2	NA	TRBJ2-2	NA	TGTGCCAGCAGCCAAGGGACTATCACCGGGGAGCTGTTTTTT	CASSQGTITGELFF
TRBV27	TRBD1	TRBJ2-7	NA	TGTGCCAGCAGTATTGGACAGGGGTACGACGAGCAGTACTTC	CASSIGQGYDEQYF
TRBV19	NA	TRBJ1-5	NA	TGTGCCAGTAGGGGCGAGGGTCAGCCCCAGCATTTT	CASRGEGQPQHF
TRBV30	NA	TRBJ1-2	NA	TGTGCCTGGAGCCCCGGGGGGGCTGGCTACACCTTC	CAWSPGGAGYTF
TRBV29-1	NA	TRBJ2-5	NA	TGCAGCGTTGAACCGCGCGGGACCAACCAAGAGACCCAGTACTTC	CSVEPRGTNQETQYF
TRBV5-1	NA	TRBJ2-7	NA	TGCGCCAGCAGCTTGGAAGCGGTTAGCTCCTACGAGCAGTACTTC	CASSLEAVSSYEQYF
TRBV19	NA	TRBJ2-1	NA	TGTGCCAGTAGTATCTACGGGGGCCCCGCTAACAATGAGCAGTTCTTC	CASSIYGGPANNEQFF
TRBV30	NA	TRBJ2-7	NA	TGTGCCTGGAGACCACACCTTATGGAGCAGTACTTC	CAWRPHLMEQYF
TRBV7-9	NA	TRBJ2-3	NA	TGTGCCAGCAGCCCTTCTAGAGATACGCAGTATTTT	CASSPSRDTQYF
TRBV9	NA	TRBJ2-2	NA	TGTGCCAGCAGACCGAACCGGGACCTAAACACCGGGGAGCTGTTTTTT	CASRPNRDLNTGELFF
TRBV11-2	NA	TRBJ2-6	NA	TGTGCCAGCAGCTCGAACCTAGGGTCTGGGGCCAACGTCCTGACTTTC	CASSSNLGSGANVLTF
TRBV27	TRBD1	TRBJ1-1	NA	TGTGCCAGCAGTTTACTTCCGCTACAGGGGAAGGCTGAAGCTTTCTTT	CASSLLPLQGKAEAFF
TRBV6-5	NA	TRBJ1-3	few	TGTGCCAGCAGCCGACGAGACACCATATATTTT	CASSRRDTIYF
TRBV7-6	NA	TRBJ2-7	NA	TGTGCCAGCAGCCTCTCGGAGGGTGGTTCCTACGAGCAGTACTTC	CASSLSEGGSYEQYF
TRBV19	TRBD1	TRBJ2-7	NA	TGTGCCAGTAGCCCCGGGACAGGTCCCTACGAGCAGTACTTC	CASSPGTGPYEQYF
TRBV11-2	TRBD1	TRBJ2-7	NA	TGTGCCAGCAGCAATTACCGCAGGGGGCTCGTCTACGAGCAGTACTTC	CASSNYRRGLVYEQYF
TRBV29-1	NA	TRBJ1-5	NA	TGCAGCGGGAGAATAGGGGGGGCACTGGGCAATCAGCCCCAGCATTTT	CSGRIGGALGNQPQHF
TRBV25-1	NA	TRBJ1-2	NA	TGTGCCAGCAGTGCGGGCATTAACTATGGCTACACCTTC	CASSAGINYGYTF
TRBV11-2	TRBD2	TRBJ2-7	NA	TGTGCCAGCAGCTTCTCTAGCGGGGAAAGCTCCTACGAGCAGTACTTC	CASSFSSGESSYEQYF
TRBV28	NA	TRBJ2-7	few	TGTGCCAGCAGTTTAACGACGGGACGGTGGGAGCAGTACTTC	CASSLTTGRWEQYF
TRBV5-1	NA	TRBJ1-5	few	TGCGCCAGCAGCGAACACGGGAATAGCAATCAGCCCCAGCATTTT	CASSEHGNSNQPQHF
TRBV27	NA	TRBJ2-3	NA	TGTGCCAGCAGCAACCACTTGGGGGATACGCAGTATTTT	CASSNHLGDTQYF
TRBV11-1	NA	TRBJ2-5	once	TGTGCCAGCAGCCCTTCGGGGGAGACCCAGTACTTC	CASSPSGETQYF
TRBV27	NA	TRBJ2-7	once	TGTGCCAGCAGTTTACAACAGGCCCACTACGAGCAGTACTTC	CASSLQQAHYEQYF
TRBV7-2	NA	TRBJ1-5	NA	TGTGCCAGCAGCTTAGGAGGGACGTCGGGGCGGCCCCAGCATTTT	CASSLGGTSGRPQHF
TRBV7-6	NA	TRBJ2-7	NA	TGTGCCAGCAGCTCAACGAGCTCCTACGAGCAGTACTTC	CASSSTSSYEQYF
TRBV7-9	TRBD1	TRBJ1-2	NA	TGTGCCAGCAGCTTATCGACAGGGGTTGGTGGCTACACCTTC	CASSLSTGVGGYTF
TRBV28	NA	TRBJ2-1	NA	TGTGCCAGCAGCCCCCAGGGAAACAATGAGCAGTTCTTC	CASSPQGNNEQFF
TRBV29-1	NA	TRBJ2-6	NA	TGCAGCGTTGTGGCGCCGGGGGCCAACGTCCTGACTTTC	CSVVAPGANVLTF
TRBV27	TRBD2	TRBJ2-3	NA	TGTGCCAGCAGCCGTAGCGGGGGCGTCGTTAGCACAGATACGCAGTATTTT	CASSRSGGVVSTDTQYF
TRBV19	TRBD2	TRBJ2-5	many	TGTGCCAGTCCGCGACTAGCGGGAGCCCTCTGCCTTCGAGAGACCCAGTACTTC	CASPRLAGALCLRETQYF
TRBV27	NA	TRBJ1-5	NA	TGTGCCAGCAGGGAAAGAACCGGGGGCAATCAGCCCCAGCATTTT	CASRERTGGNQPQHF
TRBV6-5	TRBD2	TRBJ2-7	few	TGTGCCAGCAGTTACTCGACTAGCGGGAGGGACGAGCAGTACTTC	CASSYSTSGRDEQYF
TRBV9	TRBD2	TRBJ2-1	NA	TGTGCCAGCAGCGTAAGTAGCGGGAGCTCCTACAATGAGCAGTTCTTC	CASSVSSGSSYNEQFF
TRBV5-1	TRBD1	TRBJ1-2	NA	TGCGCCAGCAGCGGGGGGACAGTGTATGGCTACACCTTC	CASSGGTVYGYTF
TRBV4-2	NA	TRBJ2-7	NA	TGTGCCAGCAGCCAAGATTCGGCTCGGTACGAGCAGTACTTC	CASSQDSARYEQYF
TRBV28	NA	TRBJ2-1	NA	TGTGCCAGCAGTTTGGCTAGCGATAATTACAATGAGCAGTTCTTC	CASSLASDNYNEQFF
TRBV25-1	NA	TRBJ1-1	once	TGTGCCAGCAGTGAAAAAAGCCTTCTCTTAGGGAGCACTGAAGCTTTCTTT	CASSEKSLLLGSTEAFF
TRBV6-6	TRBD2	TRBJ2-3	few	TGTGCCAGCACCCCAGCGGGGTCGGTGGATACGCAGTATTTT	CASTPAGSVDTQYF
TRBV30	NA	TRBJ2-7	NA	TGTGCCTGGAGTAGAGACAGAGACGAGCAGTACTTC	CAWSRDRDEQYF
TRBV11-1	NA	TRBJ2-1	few	TGTGCCAGCAGCTTAGGGCAGGGGACCAACAATGAGCAGTTCTTC	CASSLGQGTNNEQFF
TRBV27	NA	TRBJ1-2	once	TGTGCCAGCAGCGCAACAGGAACTCCCTATGGCTACACCTTC	CASSATGTPYGYTF
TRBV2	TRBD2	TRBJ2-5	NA	TGTGCCAGCAGCGATGGGACTAGCGGGAGCTTTGAGACCCAGTACTTC	CASSDGTSGSFETQYF